The 30 T cell receptor beta chains reported below all come from one sample, sequenced in a study of T cells after yellow fever vaccination. TCRdb redid the calling of the 5' RACE reads with MiXCR, one entry per CDR3 protein. The sample has approximately 550,000 distinct CDR3 sequences, less than 20% seen once; the top ten hold approximately 15%. Source: PBMCs, taken 15 days after the yellow fever booster vaccination. The receptors derive from a young man who received the YFV17D yellow fever vaccine.

V and J are TRBV5-1 and TRBJ2-5; no clear D. Trimming removed 4 bases from V and 5 bases from J, with 12 bases in between. This CDR3 contains 13 residues. Germline V CDR1 and CDR2: SGHRS, YFSETQ. The CDR3 reads CASSQDALETQYF. The DNA of the CDR3 is TGCGCCAGCAGCCAGGACGCTCTGGAGACCCAGTACTTC.

The V gene is TRBV5-4, the J gene TRBJ2-3, with 13 bases matching TRBD2. Germline V gives CDR1 SGHNT, CDR2 YYREEE (reference sequence). J gave up 5 bases and V 3 bases, and 6 bases lay outside the gene matches. The CDR3 spans 16 residues. CDR3 DNA sequence: TGTGCCAGCAGCTCCCTCACTAGCGGGAGGGTAGATACGCAGTATTTT. Residues: CASSSLTSGRVDTQYF.

The chain combines TRBV24-1 with TRBJ2-3; D remains unclear. CDR3 length: 13 residues. V lost 4 bases and J lost 6, with 10 bases in between. Germline V CDR1 and CDR2: KGHDR, SFDVKD. The CDR3 reads CATSDRNTDTQYF. CDR3 nucleotide sequence: TGTGCCACCAGTGACCGAAATACGGATACGCAGTATTTT.

The chain has TRBV27 and TRBJ2-1; possibly TRBD1 for D (5 bases). Trimming pared 2 bases from V and 6 bases from J, leaving 14 bases between. This CDR3 contains 15 residues. From germline, CDR1 is MNHEY and CDR2 SMNVEV (reference sequence). The CDR3 is CASSLIGAESNEQFF. The CDR3 coding sequence is TGTGCCAGCAGTTTAATTGGGGCAGAGTCCAATGAGCAGTTCTTC.

Regarding this clonotype: The germline gene is not matched at one end of the junction; a read error may be the cause. V is TRBV5-6 and J is TRBJ2-5, with D tentatively TRBD2 (6 bases). The CDR3 sequence is 13 residues long. The germline V gene encodes CDR1 SGHDT and CDR2 YYEEEE. CDR3 loop: CANSSPTRWTQYF. For the CDR3, the DNA is TGTGCCAACAGCTCCCCGACTAGGTGGACCCAGTACTTC.

This clonotype was observed a handful of times. This chain joins TRBV20-1 and TRBJ2-3, with TRBD2 matching 8 bases. Trimming took 1 base from V and 2 from J; bases not matched to a gene: 5. The CDR3 contains 15 residues. Per the germline V gene, CDR1 is DFQATT and CDR2 is SNEGSKA (reference sequence). For the CDR3, the DNA is TGCAGTGCTAGAGTCGGCGGGAGGACCACAGATACGCAGTATTTT. This encodes CSARVGGRTTDTQYF.

This clonotype was counted a few times. The chain recombines TRBV28 with TRBJ2-5; D remains unclear. The CDR3 consists of 12 residues. Germline assignment: CDR1 MDHEN and CDR2 SYDVKM. V gave up 5 bases and J gave up 7 bases, with 11 bases separating them. In DNA form, the CDR3 reads TGTGCCAGCAGTCCCCGGCTTAGGACCCAGTACTTC. It is translated as CASSPRLRTQYF. The variable domain in full, completed from reference TRBV28 and TRBJ2-5, reads DVKVTQSSRYLVKRTGEKVFLECVQDMDHENMFWYRQDPGLGLRLIYFSYDVKMKEKGDIPEGYSVSREKKERFSLILESASTNQTSMYLCASSPRLRTQYFGPGTRLLVL.

The chain employs TRBV19 and TRBJ2-2; D is undetermined. The ends were cut back, 7 bases at V and 5 bases at J, with 5 bases in the middle. CDR1 and CDR2 from the germline V gene are LNHDA and SQIVND (reference sequence). This CDR3 contains 11 residues. The CDR3: CASMWTGELFF. Here the CDR3 DNA reads TGTGCCAGTATGTGGACCGGGGAGCTGTTTTTT.

The chain combines TRBV7-6 with TRBJ1-5; D not certain. Trimming cost V 5 bases and J 0 bases, with 11 bases left between them. The CDR3 has 15 residues. The germline V gene encodes CDR1 SGHVS and CDR2 FNYEAQ. The CDR3 loop is CASSPGTYSNQPQHF. The CDR3 DNA reads TGTGCCAGCAGCCCTGGCACGTATAGCAATCAGCCCCAGCATTTT.

This clonotype occurred a few times. This chain uses TRBV28 with TRBJ2-1; 8 bases match TRBD2. The germline gives CDR1 MDHEN, CDR2 SYDVKM. This CDR3 is 16 amino acids long. The J segment lost 0 bases and the V segment lost 4 bases, leaving 5 bases of the junction unmatched. Here the CDR3 reads CASSSGLARSYNEQFF. The CDR3 DNA reads TGTGCCAGCAGTTCAGGACTAGCTCGCTCCTACAATGAGCAGTTCTTC.

The chain links TRBV10-3 to TRBJ2-5; unclear D gene. The CDR3 contains 15 residues. Per the germline V gene, CDR1 is ENHRY and CDR2 is SYGVKD. V dropped 5 bases and J dropped 3 bases, with 16 bases sitting between them. Here the CDR3 reads CAISPILVGKETQYF. The CDR3 DNA reads as TGTGCCATCAGTCCGATTTTAGTAGGCAAAGAGACCCAGTACTTC.

A remark on this clonotype: One end of the junction varies from germline; a read error may be responsible. J is TRBJ2-5 and V is TRBV15, with D unresolved. From germline, CDR1 is LNHNV and CDR2 YYDKDF (reference sequence). The CDR3 totals 10 residues. CDR3 loop: CATSRGTLIF. CDR3 sequence (DNA): TGTGCCACCAGCAGAGGCACCTTAATCTTC.

This clonotype was seen a few times. The chain links TRBV5-1 to TRBJ2-1; 12 positions match TRBD1. With 4 bases clipped from V and 10 bases from J, the junction kept 6 bases outside the gene matches. Germline V gene sequence: CDR1 SGHRS, CDR2 YFSETQ. The CDR3 length is 14 residues. The DNA for the CDR3 is TGCGCCAGCAGCCCGGGACAGGGGGCGCACGAGCAGTTCTTC. This encodes CASSPGQGAHEQFF.

This chain joins TRBV7-9 and TRBJ2-3; 8 bases agree with TRBD2. J was trimmed by 3 bases and V by 8 bases; bases with no gene match: 13. The CDR3 consists of 16 residues. CDR1 SEHNR and CDR2 FQNEAQ come from the germline V gene (reference sequence). The CDR3 region has the DNA TGTGCCAGCGAACTCCTCGGGGGCGGGAGGACAGATACGCAGTATTTT. This gives the protein CASELLGGGRTDTQYF. The full variable domain, with the rest looked up from reference TRBV7-9 and TRBJ2-3, is DTGVSQNPRHKITKRGQNVTFRCDPISEHNRLYWYRQTLGQGPEFLTYFQNEAQLEKSRLLSDRFSAERPKGSFSTLEIQRTEQGDSAMYLCASELLGGGRTDTQYFGPGTRLTVL.

The chain is built from TRBV7-2 and TRBJ2-1; 12 nucleotides line up with TRBD2. The germline V gene has CDR1 SGHTA and CDR2 FQGNSA. This CDR3 has 16 amino acids. V lost 4 bases and J lost 9; bases outside the gene matches: 10. CDR3 amino acids: CASSYLAGGPSAEQFF. The CDR3 DNA is TGTGCCAGCAGCTATCTAGCGGGAGGGCCCTCAGCTGAGCAGTTCTTC.

The gene calls are TRBV20-1 and TRBJ2-5, with 11 bases lining up with TRBD2. Trimming removed 5 bases from V and 5 bases from J; junction bases left unmatched: 10. From germline, CDR1 is DFQATT and CDR2 SNEGSKA (reference sequence). The CDR3 consists of 15 residues. CDR3 sequence (DNA): TGCAGTGCTCCAAACCCTACTAGCGGGAGTGAGACCCAGTACTTC. It encodes CSAPNPTSGSETQYF.

This clonotype occurred a few times. The chain couples TRBV12-3 or TRBV12-4 to TRBJ1-2, with no clear D. The CDR3 consists of 14 residues. The V end lost 6 bases, the J end lost 1 base, and 12 bases lay between the germline ends. This CDR3 is CASSVGGNNYGYTF. For the CDR3, the DNA is TGTGCCAGCAGCGTCGGAGGGAATAACTATGGCTACACCTTC.

In this sample, this clonotype turned up a few times. The V gene is TRBV6-1, the J gene TRBJ1-5; D is uncertain. CDR3 length: 13 residues. Germline loops: CDR1 MNHNS, CDR2 SASEGT. Trimming removed 10 bases from V and 0 bases from J, with 10 bases in between. DNA for the CDR3: TGTGCCACCTTGAGCTATAGCAATCAGCCCCAGCATTTT. It codes for CATLSYSNQPQHF.

The V and J genes are TRBV12-3 or TRBV12-4 and TRBJ2-1; the D gene could be TRBD1 or TRBD2 (5 bases each). The germline V and J ends were trimmed by 6 bases and 4 bases, with 13 bases remaining between them. The CDR3 is 14 amino acids. CDR3 nucleotide sequence: TGTGCCAGCAGCAGGGAGACTTCGTACAATGAGCAGTTCTTC. Translated, it gives CASSRETSYNEQFF.

The chain carries TRBV29-1 and TRBJ2-4, with D tentatively TRBD1 (6 bases). CDR3 size: 12 residues. V lost 6 bases, J lost 6 bases, and 12 bases lay in between. Per germline, CDR1 SQVTM and CDR2 ANQGSEA. CDR3 sequence (DNA): TGCAGCGTCCGGGACAACCCAAACATTCAGTACTTC. Translating gives CSVRDNPNIQYF.

This clonotype occurred many times. The chain links TRBV12-3 or TRBV12-4 to TRBJ2-7; 9 nucleotides match TRBD2. V lost 5 bases, J lost 4 bases, and 0 bases stayed unmatched. The CDR3 spans 12 residues. DNA of the CDR3: TGTGCCAGCAGTACTAGCGGGTACGAGCAGTACTTC. It translates to CASSTSGYEQYF.

This clonotype has just a few counts. The CDR3 here is CSASSGVGTEAFF. As DNA, the CDR3 is TGCAGTGCTAGCTCTGGTGTGGGGACTGAAGCTTTCTTT. This chain uses TRBV20-1 with TRBJ1-1, with no clear D. The germline V and J ends were trimmed by 3 bases and 5 bases, with 13 bases remaining between them. The CDR3 runs to 13 residues. The germline V gene encodes CDR1 DFQATT and CDR2 SNEGSKA (reference sequence).

This clonotype was observed a handful of times. This chain uses TRBV28 with TRBJ2-1; no reliable D call. Germline CDR1 MDHEN, CDR2 SYDVKM. CDR3 size: 10 residues. Trimming shortened V by 7 bases and J by 4 bases, and 2 bases separated the two germline ends. The CDR3 protein is CASKYNEQFF. For the CDR3, the DNA is TGTGCCAGCAAATACAATGAGCAGTTCTTC.

The chain carries TRBV7-2 and TRBJ2-3; D call uncertain. Looked up from germline, CDR1 is SGHTA and CDR2 is FQGNSA. V lost 5 bases and J lost 7, with 10 bases in between. This CDR3 has 12 amino acids. Written as DNA, the CDR3 is TGTGCCAGCAGCCGACTCACGAATACGCAGTATTTT. Residues: CASSRLTNTQYF.

This rearrangement joins TRBV12-3 or TRBV12-4 to TRBJ2-2; 7 nucleotides line up with TRBD2. The V segment lost 6 bases and the J segment 6 bases; nucleotides outside the gene matches: 10. This CDR3 is built from 15 residues. The CDR3 region is CASSRGTNGAGELFF. The CDR3 bases are TGTGCCAGCAGCCGTGGGACTAACGGGGCCGGGGAGCTGTTTTTT.

This chain connects TRBV11-1 to TRBJ2-7; no definite D call. V was cut by 6 bases and J by 6 bases, with 12 bases left in between. The CDR3 covers 12 residues. Germline V lookup: CDR1 SGHAT, CDR2 FQDESV (reference sequence). The CDR3 spells CASSPDLVEQYF. The CDR3 bases are TGTGCCAGCAGTCCGGACCTGGTCGAGCAGTACTTC.

The genes are TRBV7-6 and TRBJ2-3; 14 bases are a match to TRBD2. V lost 0 bases and J lost 3; bases outside the gene matches: 11. From germline, CDR1 is SGHVS and CDR2 FNYEAQ. CDR3 length equals 20 residues. Here the CDR3 reads CASSLALIPGTSGRTDTQYF. DNA for the CDR3: TGTGCCAGCAGCTTAGCGCTGATACCTGGGACTAGCGGGAGAACAGATACGCAGTATTTT.

The table lists this clonotype with a few counts. The DNA for the CDR3 is TGTGCCAGCTCATCAGAGAGCGAGCAGTACTTC. It is translated as CASSSESEQYF. V usage is TRBV18 and J usage is TRBJ2-7; D uncertain. Germline assignment: CDR1 KGHSH and CDR2 LQKENI. The CDR3 spans 11 residues. Trimming removed 5 bases at V and 6 bases at J, with 8 bases between.

This clonotype appeared a few times. The rearrangement uses TRBV7-9 and TRBJ2-7, with 7 bases aligning to TRBD1. V lost 0 bases to trimming and J lost 3 bases; unmatched junction nucleotides: 5. There are 15 residues in the CDR3. The germline gives CDR1 SEHNR, CDR2 FQNEAQ (reference sequence). The CDR3 DNA is TGTGCCAGCAGCTTAGCAGCGGCAGGGGGCTACGAGCAGTACTTC. Amino acid sequence: CASSLAAAGGYEQYF.

This clonotype was found a few times. V gene TRBV18 combines with J gene TRBJ2-7, with D perhaps being TRBD1 or TRBD2 (5 bases each). Germline loops: CDR1 KGHSH, CDR2 LQKENI. The CDR3 contains 13 residues. Trimming removed 0 bases from V and 6 bases from J, with 9 bases in between. The CDR3 protein is CASSPPGVSEQYF. In nucleotides, the CDR3 is TGTGCCAGCTCACCACCGGGGGTGAGCGAGCAGTACTTC. The variable domain in full, completed from reference TRBV18 and TRBJ2-7, reads NAGVMQNPRHLVRRRGQEARLRCSPMKGHSHVYWYRQLPEEGLKFMVYLQKENIIDESGMPKERFSAEFPKEGPSILRIQQVVRGDSAAYFCASSPPGVSEQYFGPGTRLTVT.